The clone carrying this TCR beta chain was counted at least ten times. What it binds is not known. TCRdb re-called the 5' RACE reads through MiXCR, storing one row per CDR3 protein. Among roughly 320,000 distinct CDR3 sequences listed, around 11% were seen once. The data are from a study of T cells after yellow fever vaccination. The study's findings and limits: Booster sampling recovered most clones from primary vaccination (roughly 97% CD4, approximately 90% CD8).

Unmatched junction bases numbered 3, after V lost 3 bases and J lost 2 bases. CDR3 length: 15 amino acids. Germline V gene sequence: CDR1 DFQATT, CDR2 SNEGSKA (reference sequence). The receptor was isolated from a man younger than 35 who received the YFV17D yellow fever vaccine. The chain uses TRBV20-1 and TRBJ2-2; 10 bases agree with TRBD2. The sample in question was CD4+ T cells sorted from PBMCs, obtained 45 days after the yellow fever booster vaccination. The CDR3 bases are TGCAGTGCTAGGAGCGGGGGGGTTAACACCGGGGAGCTGTTTTTT. It is translated as CSARSGGVNTGELFF.